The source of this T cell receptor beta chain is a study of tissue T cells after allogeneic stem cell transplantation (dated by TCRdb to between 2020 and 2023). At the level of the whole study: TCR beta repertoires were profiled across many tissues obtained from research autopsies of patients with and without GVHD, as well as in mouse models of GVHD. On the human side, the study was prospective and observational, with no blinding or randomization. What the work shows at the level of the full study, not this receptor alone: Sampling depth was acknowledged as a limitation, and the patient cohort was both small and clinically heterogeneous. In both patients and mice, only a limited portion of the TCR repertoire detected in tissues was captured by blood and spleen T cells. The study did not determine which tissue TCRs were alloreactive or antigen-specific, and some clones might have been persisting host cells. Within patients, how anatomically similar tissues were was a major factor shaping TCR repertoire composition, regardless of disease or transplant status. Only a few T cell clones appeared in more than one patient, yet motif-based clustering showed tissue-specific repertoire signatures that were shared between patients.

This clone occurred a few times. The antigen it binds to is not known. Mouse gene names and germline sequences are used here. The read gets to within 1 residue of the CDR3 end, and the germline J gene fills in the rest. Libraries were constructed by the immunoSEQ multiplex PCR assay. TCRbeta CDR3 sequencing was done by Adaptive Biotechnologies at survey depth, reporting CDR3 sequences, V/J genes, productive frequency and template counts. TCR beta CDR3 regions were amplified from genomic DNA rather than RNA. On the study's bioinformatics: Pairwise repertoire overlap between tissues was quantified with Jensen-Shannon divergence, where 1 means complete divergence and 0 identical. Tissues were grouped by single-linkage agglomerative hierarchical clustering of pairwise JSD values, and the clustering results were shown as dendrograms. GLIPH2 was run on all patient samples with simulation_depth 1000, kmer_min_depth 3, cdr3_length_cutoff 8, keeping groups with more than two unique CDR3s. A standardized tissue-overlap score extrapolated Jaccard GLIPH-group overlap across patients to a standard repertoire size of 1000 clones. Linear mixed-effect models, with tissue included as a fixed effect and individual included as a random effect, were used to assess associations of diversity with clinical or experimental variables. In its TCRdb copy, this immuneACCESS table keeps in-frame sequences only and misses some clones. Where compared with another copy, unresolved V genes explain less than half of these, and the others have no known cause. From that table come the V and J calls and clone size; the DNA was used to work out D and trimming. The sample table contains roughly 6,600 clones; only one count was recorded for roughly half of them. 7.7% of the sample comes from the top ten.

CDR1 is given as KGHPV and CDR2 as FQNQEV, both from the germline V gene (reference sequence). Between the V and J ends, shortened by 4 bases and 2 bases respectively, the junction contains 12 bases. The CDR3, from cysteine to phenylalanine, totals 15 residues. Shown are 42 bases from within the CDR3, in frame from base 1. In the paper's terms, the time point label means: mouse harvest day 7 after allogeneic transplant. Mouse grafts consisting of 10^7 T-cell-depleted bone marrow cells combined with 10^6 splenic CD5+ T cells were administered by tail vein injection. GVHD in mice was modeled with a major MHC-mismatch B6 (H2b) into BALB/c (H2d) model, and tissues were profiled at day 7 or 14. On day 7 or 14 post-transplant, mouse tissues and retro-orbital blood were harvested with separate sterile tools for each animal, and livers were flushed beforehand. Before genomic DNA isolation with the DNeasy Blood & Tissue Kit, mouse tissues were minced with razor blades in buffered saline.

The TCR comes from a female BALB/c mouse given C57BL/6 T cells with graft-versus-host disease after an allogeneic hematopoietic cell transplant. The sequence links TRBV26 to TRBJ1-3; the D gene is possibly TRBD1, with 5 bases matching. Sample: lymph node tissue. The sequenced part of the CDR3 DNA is TGTGCCAGCAGTCCCCGGGGGGGGACTGGAAATACGCTCTAT. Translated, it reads CASSPRGGTGNTLY. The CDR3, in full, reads CASSPRGGTGNTLYF.